The rows below give T cell receptor beta chains drawn from one sample of a study of Ad26.COV2.S vaccination and SARS-CoV-2 variants. Some clones are missing from TCRdb's copy, which holds only in-frame ones; the method was immunoSEQ multiplex PCR. Of about 350,000 clones in the sample, 65% to 90% are singletons; the top ten hold roughly 10%. The sample here was peripheral blood, taken in a trial of Ad26.COV2.S vaccine versus placebo. These receptors came from a person aged 18 to 59 who received the Ad26.COV2.S COVID-19 vaccine or a placebo. CDR3s include the opening cysteine and the closing phenylalanine or tryptophan. Each record gives: V gene, J gene, clone size, D gene, CDR3 protein, CDR3 DNA. A D gene is named only where the DNA matches it firmly. Rows may omit the clone size; those that give it use once, few, many or a size class.

V: TRBV28
J: TRBJ2-1
size: .
D: .
CDR3: CASSHSSSYNEQFF
DNA: TGTGCCAGCAGTCACTCGTCCTCCTACAATGAGCAGTTCTTC

V: TRBV11-3
J: TRBJ2-2
size: .
D: .
CDR3: CASSLDGLNTGELFF
DNA: TGTGCCAGCAGCTTAGACGGACTCAACACCGGGGAGCTGTTTTTT

V: TRBV6-5
J: TRBJ1-3
size: .
D: .
CDR3: CASSYGSSGNTIYF
DNA: TGTGCCAGCAGTTACGGGAGCTCTGGAAACACCATATATTTT

V: TRBV5-1
J: TRBJ2-5
size: .
D: .
CDR3: CASSLGSGPSGETQYF
DNA: TGCGCCAGCAGCTTGGGAAGCGGCCCCTCGGGGGAGACCCAGTACTTC

V: TRBV10-3
J: TRBJ2-5
size: .
D: .
CDR3: CAISDAGETQYF
DNA: TGTGCCATCAGTGATGCGGGGGAGACCCAGTACTTC

V: TRBV30
J: TRBJ1-4
size: .
D: TRBD1
CDR3: CASPGQWSGNATNEKLFF
DNA: TGTGCCTCGCCGGGACAGTGGTCGGGAAATGCAACTAATGAAAAACTGTTTTTT

V: TRBV7-3
J: TRBJ2-7
size: .
D: .
CDR3: CASSSGSGLAYEQYF
DNA: TGTGCCAGCAGCTCAGGAAGCGGGCTAGCGTACGAGCAGTACTTC

V: TRBV30
J: TRBJ2-7
size: .
D: TRBD2
CDR3: CAWSSGVYGRAYEQYF
DNA: TGTGCCTGGAGCTCAGGGGTCTACGGGAGGGCTTACGAGCAGTACTTC

V: TRBV28
J: TRBJ1-5
size: .
D: .
CDR3: CASSQGGGNQPQHF
DNA: TGTGCCAGCAGCCAAGGGGGGGGAAATCAGCCCCAGCATTTT

V: TRBV4-3
J: TRBJ2-5
size: .
D: .
CDR3: CASSLLRTRGETQYF
DNA: TGCGCCAGCAGCCTCCTCCGGACTCGAGGGGAGACCCAGTACTTC

V: TRBV12-3/TRBV12-4
J: TRBJ2-7
size: .
D: .
CDR3: CASSWGAAKQYF
DNA: TGTGCCAGCAGTTGGGGGGCGGCCAAGCAGTACTTC

V: TRBV6-2/TRBV6-3
J: TRBJ2-7
size: .
D: TRBD2
CDR3: CASSYFDGAGVAYEQYF
DNA: TGTGCCAGCAGTTACTTCGACGGAGCGGGAGTTGCCTACGAGCAGTACTTC

V: TRBV7-2
J: TRBJ2-5
size: once
D: .
CDR3: CASSRLQGSETQYF
DNA: TGTGCCAGCAGTCGGCTCCAGGGTTCGGAGACCCAGTACTTC

V: TRBV7-9
J: TRBJ1-1
size: .
D: .
CDR3: CASSLGGRSVTEAFF
DNA: TGTGCCAGCAGCTTAGGGGGGCGCTCGGTCACTGAAGCTTTCTTT

V: TRBV7-2
J: TRBJ2-1
size: .
D: .
CDR3: CASTLEGVGYNEQFF
DNA: TGTGCCAGCACCTTAGAAGGGGTGGGCTACAATGAGCAGTTCTTC

V: TRBV13
J: TRBJ2-7
size: .
D: .
CDR3: CASSEGLRTLISYEQYF
DNA: TGTGCCAGCAGCGAGGGACTGCGCACCCTCATATCCTACGAGCAGTACTTC

V: TRBV7-2
J: TRBJ2-1
size: .
D: TRBD2
CDR3: CASSLGGGQGEQFF
DNA: TGTGCCAGCAGCTTAGGGGGAGGGCAGGGTGAGCAGTTCTTC

V: TRBV7-9
J: TRBJ2-7
size: .
D: .
CDR3: CASSSSWGRGTQYEQYF
DNA: TGTGCCAGCAGCTCCTCCTGGGGCAGGGGCACCCAATACGAGCAGTACTTC

V: TRBV6-5
J: TRBJ2-7
size: .
D: .
CDR3: CASSSRVEQYF
DNA: TGTGCCAGCAGTTCTAGGGTCGAGCAGTACTTC

V: TRBV19
J: TRBJ2-5
size: .
D: .
CDR3: CASSWTPQETQYF
DNA: TGTGCCAGTAGTTGGACTCCACAAGAGACCCAGTACTTC

V: TRBV11-3
J: TRBJ2-3
size: .
D: .
CDR3: CASSLGGRTTDTQYF
DNA: TGTGCCAGCAGCTTAGGAGGCAGAACCACAGATACGCAGTATTTT

V: TRBV3-1/TRBV3-2
J: TRBJ2-2
size: .
D: .
CDR3: CASSTGQSNTGELFF
DNA: TGTGCCAGCAGTACTGGACAGTCGAACACCGGGGAGCTGTTTTTT

V: TRBV19
J: TRBJ1-1
size: .
D: TRBD1
CDR3: CASSQQGAPTEAFF
DNA: TGTGCCAGTAGTCAGCAGGGGGCTCCCACTGAAGCTTTCTTT